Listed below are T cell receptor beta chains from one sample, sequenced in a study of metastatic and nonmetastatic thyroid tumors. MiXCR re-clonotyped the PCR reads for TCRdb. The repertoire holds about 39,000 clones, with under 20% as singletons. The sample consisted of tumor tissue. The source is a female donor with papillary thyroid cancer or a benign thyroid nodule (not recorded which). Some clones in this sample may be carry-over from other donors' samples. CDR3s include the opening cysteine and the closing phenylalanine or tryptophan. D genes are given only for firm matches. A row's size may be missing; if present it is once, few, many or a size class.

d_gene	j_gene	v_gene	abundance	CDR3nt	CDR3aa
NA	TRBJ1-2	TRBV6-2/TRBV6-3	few	TGTGCCAGCAGTTACCCGAGACATGGCGCTAACTATGGCTACACCTTC	CASSYPRHGANYGYTF
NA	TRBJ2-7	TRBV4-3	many	TGCGCCAGCAGCCAAGATAGCGCAACCTACGAGCAGTACTTC	CASSQDSATYEQYF
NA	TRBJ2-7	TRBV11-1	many	TGTGCCAGCAGCTTGTCTTTAGCGGACCTAACCTACGAGCAGTACTTC	CASSLSLADLTYEQYF
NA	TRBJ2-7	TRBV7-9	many	TGTGCCAGCACAGGGGCGGACTACGAGCAGTACTTC	CASTGADYEQYF
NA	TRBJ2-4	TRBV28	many	TGTGCCAGCAGGGCGGCCCTGTCCTCAAACATTCAGTACTTC	CASRAALSSNIQYF
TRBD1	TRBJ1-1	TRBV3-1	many	TGTGCCAGCAGCCAAAGGGGGCCGACAGGAGTTCGGAACACTGAAGCTTTCTTT	CASSQRGPTGVRNTEAFF
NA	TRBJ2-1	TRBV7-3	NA	TGTGCCAGCAGCTTAGGAGGAGGTAGGCTCTACAATGAGCAGTTCTTC	CASSLGGGRLYNEQFF
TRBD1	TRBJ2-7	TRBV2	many	TGTGCCAGCCGACAACCGGGACAGGCCTACGAGCAGTACTTC	CASRQPGQAYEQYF
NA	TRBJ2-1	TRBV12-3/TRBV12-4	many	TGTGCCAGCAGGGGAACCGTCAGGCGCAATGAGCAGTTCTTC	CASRGTVRRNEQFF
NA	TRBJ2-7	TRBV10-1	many	TGCGCCAGCAGTGAGCAACGCCAATACGGCGAGCAGTACTTC	CASSEQRQYGEQYF
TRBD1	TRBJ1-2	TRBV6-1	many	TGTGCCAGCAGTGAAGTAAACTACAGGGACAGTTACTATGGCTACACCTTC	CASSEVNYRDSYYGYTF
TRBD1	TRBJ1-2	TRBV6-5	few	TGTGCCAGCAGTTTAGAAGGGGGCTTTCAAGGCTACACCTTC	CASSLEGGFQGYTF
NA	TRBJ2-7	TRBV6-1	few	TGTGCCAGCAGTCGAACGCCGCTGACAGGTACCTACGAGCAGTACTTC	CASSRTPLTGTYEQYF
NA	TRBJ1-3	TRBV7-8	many	TGTGCCAGCAGCTTACGGCCCGGGACTGGAAACACCATATATTTT	CASSLRPGTGNTIYF
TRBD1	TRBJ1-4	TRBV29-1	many	TGCAGCGTTGGTCAGGGGGCGTCTGAAAAACTGTTTTTT	CSVGQGASEKLFF
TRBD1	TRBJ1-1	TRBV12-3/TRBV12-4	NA	TGTGCCAGCATTTCCCGGACAGGGTTTACTGAAGCTTTCTTT	CASISRTGFTEAFF
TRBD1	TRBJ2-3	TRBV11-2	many	TGTGCCAGCAGCTTCGCCGGGACAGGGGCAGATACGCAGTATTTT	CASSFAGTGADTQYF
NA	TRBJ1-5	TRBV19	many	TGTGCCAGTAGTCTACGAAGAAATCAGCCCCAGCATTTT	CASSLRRNQPQHF
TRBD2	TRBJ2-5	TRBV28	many	TGTGCCAGCAGCCTTACGGGGGGGGGACAAGAGACCCAGTACTTC	CASSLTGGGQETQYF
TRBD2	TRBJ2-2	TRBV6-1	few	TGTGCCAGCACCCGACGGTGGGGGGGGGCCGGGGAGCTGTTTTTT	CASTRRWGGAGELFF
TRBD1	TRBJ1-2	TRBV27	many	TGTGCCAGCAGTTTCTCGGCGGGGGACAGACCCTATGGCTACACCTTC	CASSFSAGDRPYGYTF
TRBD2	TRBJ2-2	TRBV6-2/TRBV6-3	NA	TGTGCCAGCAGTTACTCCGGTCCAGCGGGGGGAACCCACAACGGGGAGCTGTTTTTT	CASSYSGPAGGTHNGELFF
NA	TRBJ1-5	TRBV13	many	TGTGCCAGCAGCTCAGGGTCTCAGCCCCAGCATTTT	CASSSGSQPQHF
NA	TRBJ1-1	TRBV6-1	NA	TGTGCCAGCCGCCTAGTCCGCGGTATGAACACTGAAGCTTTCTTT	CASRLVRGMNTEAFF
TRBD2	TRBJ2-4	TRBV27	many	TGTGCCAGCAGTCCGAGGGGATGGGGAGGGACAAACATTCAGTACTTC	CASSPRGWGGTNIQYF
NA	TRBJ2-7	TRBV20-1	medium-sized	TGCAGTGCTAGAATTAACAGCTACGAGCAGTACTTC	CSARINSYEQYF
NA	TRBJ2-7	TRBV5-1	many	TGCGCCAGCAGACTTGGGACTTCCCCCTACGAGCAGTACTTC	CASRLGTSPYEQYF
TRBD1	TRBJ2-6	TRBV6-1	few	TGTGCCAGCAGCGGACAGGGGGCAACTCGGGCCAACTTCCTGACTTTC	CASSGQGATRANFLTF
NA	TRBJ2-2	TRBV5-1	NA	TGCGCCAGCAGCTTGGCAAATTACCGGGCTAACACCGGGGAGCTGTTTTTT	CASSLANYRANTGELFF